This note documents a single T cell receptor (beta chain) sequence. The CDR3 is 16 residues long. The trim removed 5 bases at V and 4 bases at J, leaving 9 bases unmatched. CDR1 and CDR2 from the germline V gene are SGHVS and FQNEAQ. Method: immunoSEQ multiplex PCR; TCRdb's copy keeps in-frame clones and lacks some. Altogether about 180,000 clones are present, 65% to 90% being singletons, with the ten largest covering 1.5%. The record originates from a study of blood T cell repertoires in COVID-19. Sequenced sample: peripheral blood. The origin of this receptor is a human donor in a cohort sampled during active COVID-19. The V gene is TRBV7-8, the J gene TRBJ2-1; 9 nucleotides line up with TRBD2. CDR3 amino acids: CASSGWTSALYNEQFF. As DNA, the CDR3 is TGTGCCAGCAGCGGCTGGACTAGCGCGCTATACAATGAGCAGTTCTTC.